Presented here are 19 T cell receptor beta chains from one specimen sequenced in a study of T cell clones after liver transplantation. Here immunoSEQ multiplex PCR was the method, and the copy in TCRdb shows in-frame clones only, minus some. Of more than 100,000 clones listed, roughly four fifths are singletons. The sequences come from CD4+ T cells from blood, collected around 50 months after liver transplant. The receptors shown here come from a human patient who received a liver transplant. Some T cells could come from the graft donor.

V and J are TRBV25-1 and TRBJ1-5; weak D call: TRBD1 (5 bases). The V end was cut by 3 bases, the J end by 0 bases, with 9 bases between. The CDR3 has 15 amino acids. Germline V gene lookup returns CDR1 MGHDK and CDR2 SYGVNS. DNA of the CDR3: TGTGCCAGCAGTGATACAGGTTATAGCAATCAGCCCCAGCATTTT. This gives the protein CASSDTGYSNQPQHF.

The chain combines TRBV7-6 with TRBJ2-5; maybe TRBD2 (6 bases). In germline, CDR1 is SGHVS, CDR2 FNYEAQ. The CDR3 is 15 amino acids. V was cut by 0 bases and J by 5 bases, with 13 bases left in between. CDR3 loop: CASSLAAGPTETQYF. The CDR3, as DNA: TGTGCCAGCAGCTTAGCCGCGGGGCCGACGGAGACCCAGTACTTC. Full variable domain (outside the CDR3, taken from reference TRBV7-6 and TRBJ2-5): GAGVSQSPRYKVTKRGQDVALRCDPISGHVSLYWYRQALGQGPEFLTYFNYEAQQDKSGLPNDRFSAERPEGSISTLTIQRTEQRDSAMYRCASSLAAGPTETQYFGPGTRLLVL.

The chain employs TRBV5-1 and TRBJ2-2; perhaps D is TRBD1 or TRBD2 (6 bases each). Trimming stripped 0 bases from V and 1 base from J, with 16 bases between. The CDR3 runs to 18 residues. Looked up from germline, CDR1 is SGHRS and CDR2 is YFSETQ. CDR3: CASSLVVRGVKNTGELFF. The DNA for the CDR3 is TGCGCCAGCAGCTTGGTTGTTAGGGGGGTCAAGAACACCGGGGAGCTGTTTTTT. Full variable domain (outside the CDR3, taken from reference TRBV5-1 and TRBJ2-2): KAGVTQTPRYLIKTRGQQVTLSCSPISGHRSVSWYQQTPGQGLQFLFEYFSETQRNKGNFPGRFSGRQFSNSRSEMNVSTLELGDSALYLCASSLVVRGVKNTGELFFGEGSRLTVL.

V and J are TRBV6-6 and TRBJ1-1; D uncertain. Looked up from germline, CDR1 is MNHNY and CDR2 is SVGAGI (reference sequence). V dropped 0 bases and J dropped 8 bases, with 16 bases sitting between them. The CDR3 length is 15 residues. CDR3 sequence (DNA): TGTGCCAGCAGTTACTCGATGGGAGACCGAGGAGAAGCTTTCTTT. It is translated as CASSYSMGDRGEAFF.

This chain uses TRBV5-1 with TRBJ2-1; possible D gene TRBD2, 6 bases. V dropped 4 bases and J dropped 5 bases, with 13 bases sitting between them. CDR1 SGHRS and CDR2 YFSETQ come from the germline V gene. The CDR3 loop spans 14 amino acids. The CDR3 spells CASSNTGAHNEQFF. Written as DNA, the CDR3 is TGCGCCAGCAGCAACACGGGAGCCCACAATGAGCAGTTCTTC. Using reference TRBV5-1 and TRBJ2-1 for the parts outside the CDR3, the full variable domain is KAGVTQTPRYLIKTRGQQVTLSCSPISGHRSVSWYQQTPGQGLQFLFEYFSETQRNKGNFPGRFSGRQFSNSRSEMNVSTLELGDSALYLCASSNTGAHNEQFFGPGTRLTVL.

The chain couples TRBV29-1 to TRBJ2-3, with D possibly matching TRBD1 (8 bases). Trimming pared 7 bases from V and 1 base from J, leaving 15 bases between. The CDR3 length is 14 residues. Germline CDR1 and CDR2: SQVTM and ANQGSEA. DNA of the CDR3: TGCAGCGCTAAAGCGGGACAGGGCACAGATACGCAGTATTTT. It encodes CSAKAGQGTDTQYF.

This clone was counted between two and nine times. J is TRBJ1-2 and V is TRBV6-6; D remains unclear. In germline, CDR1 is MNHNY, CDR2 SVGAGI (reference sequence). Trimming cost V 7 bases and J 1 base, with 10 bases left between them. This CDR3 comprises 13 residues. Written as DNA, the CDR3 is TGTGCCAGCACCCCGGGCCATAACTATGGCTACACCTTC. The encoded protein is CASTPGHNYGYTF.

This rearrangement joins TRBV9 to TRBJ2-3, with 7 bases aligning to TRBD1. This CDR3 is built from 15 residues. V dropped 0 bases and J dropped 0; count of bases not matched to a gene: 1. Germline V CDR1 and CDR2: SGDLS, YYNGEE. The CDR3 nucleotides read TGTGCCAGCAGCGTAGAACAGGGGAGCACAGATACGCAGTATTTT. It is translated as CASSVEQGSTDTQYF.

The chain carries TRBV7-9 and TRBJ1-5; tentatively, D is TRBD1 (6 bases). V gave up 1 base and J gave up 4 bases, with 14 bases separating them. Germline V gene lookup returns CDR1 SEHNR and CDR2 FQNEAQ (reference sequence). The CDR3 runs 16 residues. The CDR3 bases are TGTGCCAGCAGCTTAGGGGCCGGACAGTATAATCAGCCCCAGCATTTT. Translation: CASSLGAGQYNQPQHF.

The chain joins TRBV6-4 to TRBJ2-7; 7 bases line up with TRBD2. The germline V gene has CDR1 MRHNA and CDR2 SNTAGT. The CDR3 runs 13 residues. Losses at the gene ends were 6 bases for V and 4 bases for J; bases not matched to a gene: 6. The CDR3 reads CASSLGEGYEQYF. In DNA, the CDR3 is TGTGCCAGCAGCCTAGGGGAGGGTTACGAGCAGTACTTC.

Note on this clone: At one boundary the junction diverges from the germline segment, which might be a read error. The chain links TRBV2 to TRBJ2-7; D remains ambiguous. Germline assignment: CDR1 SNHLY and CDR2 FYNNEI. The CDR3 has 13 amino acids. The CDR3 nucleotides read TGTGCCAGCAGGGAAGTAGGGCTGGACGAGCAGTACTTC. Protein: CASREVGLDEQYF.

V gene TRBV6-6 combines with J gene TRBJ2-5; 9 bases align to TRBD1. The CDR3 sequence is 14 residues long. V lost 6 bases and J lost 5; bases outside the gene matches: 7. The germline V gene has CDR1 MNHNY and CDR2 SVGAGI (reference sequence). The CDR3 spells CASRKTGGGETQYF. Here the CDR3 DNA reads TGTGCCAGCAGAAAAACAGGGGGCGGTGAGACCCAGTACTTC.

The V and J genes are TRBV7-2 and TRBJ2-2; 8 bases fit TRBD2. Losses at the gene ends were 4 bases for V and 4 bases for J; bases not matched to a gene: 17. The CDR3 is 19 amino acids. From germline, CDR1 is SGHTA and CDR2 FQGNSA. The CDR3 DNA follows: TGTGCCAGCAGCTCCTGGGCGCCGGGACTAGGGGGACGCACCGGGGAGCTGTTTTTT. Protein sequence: CASSSWAPGLGGRTGELFF.

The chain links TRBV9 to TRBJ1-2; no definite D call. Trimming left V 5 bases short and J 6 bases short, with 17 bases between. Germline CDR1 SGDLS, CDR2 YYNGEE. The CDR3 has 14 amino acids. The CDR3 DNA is TGTGCCAGCAGTGGCCTCTGGGCCGAAGATGGCTACACCTTC. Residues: CASSGLWAEDGYTF.

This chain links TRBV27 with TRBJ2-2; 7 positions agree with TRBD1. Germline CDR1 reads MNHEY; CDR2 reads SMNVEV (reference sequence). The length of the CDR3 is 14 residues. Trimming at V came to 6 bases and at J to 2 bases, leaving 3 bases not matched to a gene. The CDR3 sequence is CASRRDRNTGELFF. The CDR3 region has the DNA TGTGCCAGCAGGAGGGACAGAAACACCGGGGAGCTGTTTTTT.

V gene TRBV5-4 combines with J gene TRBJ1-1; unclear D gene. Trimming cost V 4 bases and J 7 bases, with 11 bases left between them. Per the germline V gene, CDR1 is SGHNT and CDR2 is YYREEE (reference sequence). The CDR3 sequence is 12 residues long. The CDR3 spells CASSPSGGEAFF. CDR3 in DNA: TGTGCCAGCAGCCCAAGTGGTGGTGAAGCTTTCTTT.

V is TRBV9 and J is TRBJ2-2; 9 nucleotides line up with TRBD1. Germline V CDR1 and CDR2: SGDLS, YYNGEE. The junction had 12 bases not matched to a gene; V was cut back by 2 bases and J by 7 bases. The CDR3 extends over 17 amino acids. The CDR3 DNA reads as TGTGCCAGCAGCGTTACACCTACAGGGGGCTCGGTCGGGGAGCTGTTTTTT. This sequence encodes CASSVTPTGGSVGELFF.

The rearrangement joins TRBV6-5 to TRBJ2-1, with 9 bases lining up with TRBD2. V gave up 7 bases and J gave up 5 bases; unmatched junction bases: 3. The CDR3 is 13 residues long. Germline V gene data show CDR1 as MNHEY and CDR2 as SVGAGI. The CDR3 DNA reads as TGTGCCAGCAACCGACTAGCGGACAATGAGCAGTTCTTC. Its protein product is CASNRLADNEQFF.

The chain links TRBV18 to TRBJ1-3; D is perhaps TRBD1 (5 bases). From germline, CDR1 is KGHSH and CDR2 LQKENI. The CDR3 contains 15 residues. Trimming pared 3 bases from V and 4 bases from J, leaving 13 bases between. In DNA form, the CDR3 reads TGTGCCAGCTCACCTCAAGGACAAGCCGGAAACACCATATATTTT. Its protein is CASSPQGQAGNTIYF. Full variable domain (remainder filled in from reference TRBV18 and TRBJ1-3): NAGVMQNPRHLVRRRGQEARLRCSPMKGHSHVYWYRQLPEEGLKFMVYLQKENIIDESGMPKERFSAEFPKEGPSILRIQQVVRGDSAAYFCASSPQGQAGNTIYFGEGSWLTVV.